The rows below give T cell receptor beta chains drawn from one sample of a study of type 1 regulatory T cells. TCRdb processed the reads anew with MiXCR; each CDR3 protein has one entry. This table holds 80,000 to 100,000 distinct CDR3 sequences, 31% found once. Sequencing input: CD4+ T cells, either the whole sample or a sorted fraction (not recorded which). The receptors come from a human donor in good health. CDR3s include the opening cysteine and the closing phenylalanine or tryptophan.

V gene: TRBV7-9
J gene: TRBJ2-3
CDR3 protein: CASSFGGAEDTQYF

V gene: TRBV25-1
J gene: TRBJ2-1
CDR3 protein: CASSPQGGRNEQFF

V gene: TRBV20-1
J gene: TRBJ1-5
CDR3 protein: CSARDARGNQPQHF

V gene: TRBV10-3
J gene: TRBJ2-5
CDR3 protein: CAISERGAQETQYF

V gene: TRBV7-2
J gene: TRBJ2-7
CDR3 protein: CASSYIKLRATRLSYEQYF

V gene: TRBV7-3
J gene: TRBJ2-1
CDR3 protein: CASSLQGHEQFF

V gene: TRBV10-3
J gene: TRBJ1-2
CDR3 protein: CAISLTGQGVRYGYTF

V gene: TRBV15
J gene: TRBJ2-1
CDR3 protein: CATSRTSGSIAYNEQFF

V gene: TRBV20-1
J gene: TRBJ2-2
CDR3 protein: CSARVTSGYTGELFF

V gene: TRBV5-1
J gene: TRBJ2-7
CDR3 protein: CASSYRDRDYEQYF

V gene: TRBV16
J gene: TRBJ2-5
CDR3 protein: CASSQSAPQETQYF

V gene: TRBV20-1
J gene: TRBJ1-4
CDR3 protein: CSALRRTGDEKLFF

V gene: TRBV6-5
J gene: TRBJ2-7
CDR3 protein: CASSRQYTSYEQYF

V gene: TRBV5-1
J gene: TRBJ2-5
CDR3 protein: CASSMGLAGNQETQYF

V gene: TRBV7-2
J gene: TRBJ2-7
CDR3 protein: CASSLRTSGIIYEQYF

V gene: TRBV4-1
J gene: TRBJ2-5
CDR3 protein: CASSQDPTSDSQETQYF

V gene: TRBV6-2/TRBV6-3
J gene: TRBJ2-5
CDR3 protein: CASSFLQGGETQYF

V gene: TRBV20-1
J gene: TRBJ2-1
CDR3 protein: CSAAKGLGEQFF

V gene: TRBV2
J gene: TRBJ2-1
CDR3 protein: CASSDLAGGLLNEQFF

V gene: TRBV14
J gene: TRBJ2-5
CDR3 protein: CATGDGYQETQYF

V gene: TRBV5-1
J gene: TRBJ1-6
CDR3 protein: CASSPSPMGNSPLHF

V gene: TRBV19
J gene: TRBJ2-1
CDR3 protein: CASSRSGANGRIYNEQFF

V gene: TRBV7-2
J gene: TRBJ2-7
CDR3 protein: CASSPGAGYEQYF

V gene: TRBV3-1
J gene: TRBJ2-7
CDR3 protein: CASSQGVTVPLGQYF

V gene: TRBV20-1
J gene: TRBJ2-4
CDR3 protein: CSAGHWESSPKNIQYF

V gene: TRBV18
J gene: TRBJ2-2
CDR3 protein: CASSPLTPGLAGVTGELFF

V gene: TRBV7-2
J gene: TRBJ2-3
CDR3 protein: CASSSGPDTDTQYF

V gene: TRBV7-9
J gene: TRBJ2-1
CDR3 protein: CASSWPGTSGRALDEQFF

V gene: TRBV7-2
J gene: TRBJ2-7
CDR3 protein: CASSRAGVAGQYF

V gene: TRBV19
J gene: TRBJ2-3
CDR3 protein: CASSRRQGTTDTQYF

V gene: TRBV6-1
J gene: TRBJ1-5
CDR3 protein: CASSPLARFNQPQHF

V gene: TRBV11-2
J gene: TRBJ2-3
CDR3 protein: CASSFGVGDPSADTQYF

V gene: TRBV20-1
J gene: TRBJ2-7
CDR3 protein: CSARKGVPNEQYF

V gene: TRBV5-1
J gene: TRBJ2-5
CDR3 protein: CASSFREQETQYF

V gene: TRBV11-2
J gene: TRBJ2-1
CDR3 protein: CASRRGINEQFF

V gene: TRBV7-2
J gene: TRBJ2-4
CDR3 protein: CASSPRLAVGVDKNTQYF

V gene: TRBV12-5
J gene: TRBJ2-2
CDR3 protein: CASGLVLGIPGELFF

V gene: TRBV5-1
J gene: TRBJ2-2
CDR3 protein: CASSPFDETGELFF

V gene: TRBV4-1
J gene: TRBJ1-1
CDR3 protein: CASSQDSRLNTEAFF

V gene: TRBV11-2
J gene: TRBJ1-5
CDR3 protein: CASSLAGYSNQPQHF

V gene: TRBV12-3/TRBV12-4
J gene: TRBJ2-3
CDR3 protein: CASSFGPYSDTQYF

V gene: TRBV5-1
J gene: TRBJ1-2
CDR3 protein: CASSLDGNYGYTF

V gene: TRBV12-3/TRBV12-4
J gene: TRBJ2-7
CDR3 protein: CASSLGVGQGSNEQYF

V gene: TRBV7-9
J gene: TRBJ2-2
CDR3 protein: CASSSTSGRAISGELFF

V gene: TRBV29-1
J gene: TRBJ1-1
CDR3 protein: CSVHRGGTEAFF